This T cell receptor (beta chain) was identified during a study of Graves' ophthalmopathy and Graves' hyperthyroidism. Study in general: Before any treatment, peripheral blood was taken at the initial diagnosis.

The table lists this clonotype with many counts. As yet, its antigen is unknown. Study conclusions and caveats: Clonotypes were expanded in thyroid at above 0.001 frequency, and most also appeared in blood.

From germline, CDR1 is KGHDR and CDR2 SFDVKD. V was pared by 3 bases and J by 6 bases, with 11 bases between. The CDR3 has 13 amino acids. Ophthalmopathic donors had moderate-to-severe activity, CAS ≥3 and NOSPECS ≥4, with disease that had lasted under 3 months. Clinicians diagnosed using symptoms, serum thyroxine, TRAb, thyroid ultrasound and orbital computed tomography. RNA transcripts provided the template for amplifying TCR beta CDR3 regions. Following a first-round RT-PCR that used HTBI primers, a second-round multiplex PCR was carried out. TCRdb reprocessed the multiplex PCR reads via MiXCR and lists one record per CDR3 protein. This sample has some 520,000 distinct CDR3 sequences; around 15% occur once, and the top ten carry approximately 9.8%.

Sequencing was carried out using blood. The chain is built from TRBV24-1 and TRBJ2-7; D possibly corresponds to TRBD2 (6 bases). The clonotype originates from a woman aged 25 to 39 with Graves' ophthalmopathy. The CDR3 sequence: CATSDPGLGEQYF. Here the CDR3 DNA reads TGTGCCACCAGTGATCCGGGACTTGGCGAGCAGTACTTC.